The text below deals with one TCR beta chain. Here immunoSEQ multiplex PCR was the method, and the copy in TCRdb shows in-frame clones only, minus some. The sample contains about 380,000 clones, 85% to 95% of which appear only once. This record belongs to a study of shared T cell receptors in the human thymus. The CDR3 is 16 residues long. The germline V gene encodes CDR1 LNHDA and CDR2 SQIVND (reference sequence). Trimming shortened V by 3 bases and J by 10 bases, and 22 bases separated the two germline ends. This TCR was recovered from a human donor. The chain uses TRBV19 and TRBJ2-1; D unclear. Sequencing was done on a sample of thymocytes. CDR3 bases: TGTGCCAGTAGTATTATCCGAGGCCCCCTGGGTTGGGAGCAGTTCTTC. Protein: CASSIIRGPLGWEQFF.